The 25 T cell receptor beta chains presented below share a single source sample, sequenced in a study of T cell repertoires in cytomegalovirus infection (dated by TCRdb to between 2017 and 2020). Sequencing instrument: Illumina HiSeq 1500. TCRdb reprocessing: public reads trimmed at Q25 with fastp, clones called with MiXCR, in-frame beta chains kept. Rows matching on CDR3 protein sequence are summarized as one entry with the most common DNA and genes. The sample includes more than 90,000 distinct CDR3 sequences, with 9.5% to 13% observed a single time. The ten largest clonotypes hold about 32% of the sample. Their antigens remain unidentified. Sequencing was done on a sample of PBMCs, sequenced either directly or after in vitro stimulation (not recorded which). The source is a human donor in good health (CMV status not recorded). Some clones in this sample may be carry-over from other donors' samples.

This clonotype was observed at least ten times. The gene calls are TRBV7-9 and TRBJ2-3; weak D call: TRBD1 (5 bases). Between the trimmed V and J ends, which lost 1 base and 0 bases, there was a span of 8 bases. This CDR3 has 15 residues. CDR1 is SEHNR, CDR2 FQNEAQ, per germline (reference sequence). The CDR3, as DNA: TGTGCCAGCAGCTTAGAGGGGTCTAGCACAGATACGCAGTATTTT. Protein product: CASSLEGSSTDTQYF.

The V call is TRBV5-4, the J call TRBJ2-3; tentative D call: TRBD2 (5 bases). Per the germline V gene, CDR1 is SGHNT and CDR2 is YYREEE (reference sequence). Trimming took off 3 bases at V and 6 bases at J, with 11 bases between the two ends. The CDR3 consists of 13 residues. This CDR3 reads CASSWTGKDTQYF. DNA for the CDR3: TGTGCCAGCAGCTGGACCGGGAAGGATACGCAGTATTTT.

This clonotype was observed many times. The chain has TRBV4-1 and TRBJ2-7; TRBD1 might be the D (6 bases). The V and J ends lost 0 bases and 2 bases respectively, with 11 bases between them. This CDR3 is 15 amino acids long. From germline, CDR1 is MGHRA and CDR2 YSYEKL. For the CDR3, the DNA is TGCGCCAGCAGCCAAGAACGAGGACAGCCCTACGAGCAGTACTTC. This translates into CASSQERGQPYEQYF.

There are a few counts of this clonotype. This rearrangement joins TRBV12-3 or TRBV12-4 to TRBJ2-5, with a possible D match to TRBD1 (6 bases). The CDR3 length is 14 residues. With 5 bases removed from V and 5 bases from J, the gap between germline ends came to 15 bases. The CDR3 DNA follows: TGTGCCAGCAGTCCTGGGGGCCTTGCGGAGACCCAGTACTTC. Residues: CASSPGGLAETQYF.

The V gene is TRBV5-1, the J gene TRBJ2-1; 7 bases line up with TRBD2. Per the germline V gene, CDR1 is SGHRS and CDR2 is YFSETQ. The junction had 6 bases not matched to a gene; V was cut back by 0 bases and J by 6 bases. CDR3 size: 15 residues. The CDR3 nucleotides read TGCGCCAGCAGCTTGGGGACGGGGGGAATCAATGAGCAGTTCTTC. It codes for CASSLGTGGINEQFF. Full variable domain (outside the CDR3, taken from reference TRBV5-1 and TRBJ2-1): KAGVTQTPRYLIKTRGQQVTLSCSPISGHRSVSWYQQTPGQGLQFLFEYFSETQRNKGNFPGRFSGRQFSNSRSEMNVSTLELGDSALYLCASSLGTGGINEQFFGPGTRLTVL.

This clonotype was recorded a few times. The V call is TRBV24-1, the J call TRBJ2-3, with a weak D call TRBD2 (5 bases). The germline CDR1 and CDR2 sequences are KGHDR and SFDVKD. V lost 7 bases, J lost 0 bases, and 7 bases lay in between. The CDR3 is 13 residues long. The CDR3 DNA reads as TGTGCCACCAGGAGCGGAAGCACAGATACGCAGTATTTT. As protein: CATRSGSTDTQYF.

This clonotype came up many times. The chain couples TRBV2 to TRBJ2-3; tentative D call: TRBD1 (5 bases). The CDR3 consists of 15 residues. Germline assignment: CDR1 SNHLY and CDR2 FYNNEI. Trimming left V 3 bases short and J 4 bases short, with 14 bases between. CDR3 sequence (DNA): TGTGCCAGCAGTGATTGGGCCAGGGCCGCAGATACGCAGTATTTT. Translating it yields CASSDWARAADTQYF.

This clonotype was seen at least ten times. V gene TRBV7-2 combines with J gene TRBJ2-3; D not resolved. The CDR3 is made up of 15 amino acids. Germline lookup yields CDR1 SGHTA and CDR2 FQGNSA. Deletions cut 3 bases from V and 1 base from J, with 11 bases between. CDR3 coding DNA: TGTGCCAGCAGCTTCCTCCCTTGGGGCACAGATACGCAGTATTTT. This encodes CASSFLPWGTDTQYF.

This clonotype showed up many times. The gene calls are TRBV12-3 or TRBV12-4 and TRBJ1-3, with no clear D. The CDR3 is 16 amino acids. The V and J ends lost 3 bases and 4 bases respectively, with 16 bases between them. As DNA, the CDR3 is TGTGCCAGCAGTTTCGGGGAAGTGGGGAGCGGAAACACCATATATTTT. Residues: CASSFGEVGSGNTIYF.

This clonotype has just a few counts. The gene calls are TRBV6-2 or TRBV6-3 and TRBJ2-5, with a weak D call TRBD1 (6 bases). Germline V gene lookup returns CDR1 MNHEY and CDR2 SVGEGT. The length of the CDR3 is 14 residues. The ends were cut back, 7 bases at V and 0 bases at J, with 12 bases in the middle. The CDR3 reads CASTQGTDQETQYF. The CDR3 region has the DNA TGTGCCAGCACCCAGGGGACGGACCAAGAGACCCAGTACTTC.

This chain joins TRBV2 and TRBJ2-7; D unresolved. The CDR3 runs 12 residues. Germline loops: CDR1 SNHLY, CDR2 FYNNEI. V was trimmed by 0 bases and J by 9 bases, leaving 9 bases between them. The CDR3 protein is CASSEATRRQYF. For the CDR3, the DNA is TGTGCCAGCAGTGAAGCGACGCGGAGGCAGTACTTC.

This clonotype was counted many times. The V gene is TRBV7-6, the J gene TRBJ2-5, with 8 bases lining up with TRBD2. The CDR3 contains 16 residues. Germline CDR1 is SGHVS and CDR2 is FNYEAQ. V was pared by 0 bases and J by 2 bases, with 5 bases of the junction left unmatched. This chain's CDR3 is CASSLAGLGRQETQYF. Written as DNA, the CDR3 is TGTGCCAGCAGCTTAGCGGGACTAGGACGACAAGAGACCCAGTACTTC.

This clonotype was seen a handful of times. The chain combines TRBV5-5 with TRBJ1-2; D gene uncertain. CDR1 is SGHKS, CDR2 YYEKEE, per germline (reference sequence). This CDR3 has 13 amino acids. V lost 2 bases and J lost 3, with 8 bases in between. CDR3 DNA: TGTGCCAGCAGCTTCGACGGGTACTATGGCTACACCTTC. It codes for CASSFDGYYGYTF. The full variable domain, in which reference TRBV5-5 and TRBJ1-2 provide the parts outside the CDR3, is DAGVTQSPTHLIKTRGQQVTLRCSPISGHKSVSWYQQVLGQGPQFIFQYYEKEERGRGNFPDRFSARQFPNYSSELNVNALLLGDSALYLCASSFDGYYGYTFGSGTRLTVV.

This clonotype was detected once. One base away lies a much larger clone, so this may be a sequencing read error. J is TRBJ1-5 and V is TRBV7-8; 8 bases map to TRBD1. Germline values: CDR1 SGHVS, CDR2 FQNEAQ. The CDR3 has 15 amino acids. CDR3 residues: CTSSLGRTGSQPQHF. The CDR3 nucleotides are TGTACCAGCAGCTTAGGTCGGACAGGGAGTCAGCCCCAGCATTTT.

The chain is built from TRBV4-2 and TRBJ1-2; a weak D match, TRBD1 (5 bases). V was pared by 3 bases and J by 5 bases, with 19 bases between. This CDR3 comprises 16 residues. CDR1 LGHNA and CDR2 YNFKEQ come from the germline V gene. CDR3 coding DNA: TGTGCCAGCAGCCAGGAAATCGGGGGATCGGGGTATGGCTACACCTTC. Encoded protein: CASSQEIGGSGYGYTF.

At least ten counts were recorded for this clonotype. The genes are TRBV7-2 and TRBJ1-1, with D perhaps matching TRBD1 (6 bases). Trimming removed 0 bases at V and 9 bases at J, with 8 bases between. The V gene's germline CDR1 is SGHTA and CDR2 FQGNSA. The CDR3 spans 12 residues. The CDR3 nucleotides are TGTGCCAGCAGCTTAGCCGACAGGAAAGCTTTCTTT. Its protein product is CASSLADRKAFF. Full variable domain (outside the CDR3, taken from reference TRBV7-2 and TRBJ1-1): GAGVSQSPSNKVTEKGKDVELRCDPISGHTALYWYRQSLGQGLEFLIYFQGNSAPDKSGLPSDRFSAERTGGSVSTLTIQRTQQEDSAVYLCASSLADRKAFFGQGTRLTVV.

This clonotype was counted ten times or more. V usage is TRBV20-1 and J usage is TRBJ2-3; 8 bases are a match to TRBD2. From germline, CDR1 is DFQATT and CDR2 SNEGSKA (reference sequence). The CDR3 runs to 15 residues. With V trimmed by 5 bases and J by 0 bases, 7 bases remained unmatched. The DNA of the CDR3 is TGCAGTGCTCGGGGAGGCGGGAGGAGCACAGATACGCAGTATTTT. Translated, it gives CSARGGGRSTDTQYF.

In this sample, this clonotype turned up many times. This sequence joins TRBV7-9 and TRBJ1-1; D gene ambiguous. The CDR3 runs 13 residues. V was clipped by 1 base and J by 8 bases, with 11 bases between them. CDR1 and CDR2 (germline): SEHNR, FQNEAQ (reference sequence). The CDR3 DNA reads as TGTGCCAGCAGCTTAGGTTTGAATAGGGAAGCTTTCTTT. Protein: CASSLGLNREAFF.

This rearrangement joins TRBV28 to TRBJ2-4; 7 nucleotides match TRBD2. Looked up from germline, CDR1 is MDHEN and CDR2 is SYDVKM. Trimming cost V 3 bases and J 1 base; bases outside gene matches: 6. There are 16 residues in the CDR3. The CDR3 spells CASSFSAGMAKNIQYF. CDR3 in DNA: TGTGCCAGCAGTTTCTCAGCGGGAATGGCCAAAAACATTCAGTACTTC.

Many counts were recorded for this clonotype. The V and J genes are TRBV23-1 and TRBJ2-7; a possible D gene is TRBD2 (6 bases). TRBV23-1 is classed as an ORF, of uncertain function. The V gene lost 0 bases and the J gene lost 6 bases, with 15 bases spanning the gap. The CDR3 runs 15 residues. As DNA, the CDR3 is TGCGCCAGCAGTCAATCCCCTAAGAGGGGAGGCGAGCAGTACGTC. Translating gives CASSQSPKRGGEQYV.

This clonotype turned up a few times. The chain recombines TRBV2 with TRBJ1-1; D call uncertain. The CDR3 spans 11 residues. CDR1 is SNHLY and CDR2 is FYNNEI in the germline V gene. V lost 7 bases to trimming and J lost 7 bases, with 10 bases between them. CDR3 in amino acids: CASKDRVEAFF. The CDR3 DNA follows: TGTGCCAGCAAGGATAGGGTTGAAGCTTTCTTT. The whole variable domain, filled in from reference TRBV2 and TRBJ1-1, reads EPEVTQTPSHQVTQMGQEVILRCVPISNHLYFYWYRQILGQKVEFLVSFYNNEISEKSEIFDDQFSVERPDGSNFTLKIRSTKLEDSAMYFCASKDRVEAFFGQGTRLTVV.

This clonotype was detected many times. The chain joins TRBV12-3 or TRBV12-4 to TRBJ1-1; D is possibly TRBD1 (6 bases). This CDR3 is 15 amino acids long. Deletions cut 5 bases from V and 1 base from J, with 14 bases between. The CDR3 loop reads CASSQAGTQNTEAFF. In DNA form, the CDR3 reads TGTGCCAGCAGTCAAGCCGGGACACAGAACACTGAAGCTTTCTTT.

This clonotype was found many times. The chain employs TRBV4-1 and TRBJ1-5; 8 bases are a match to TRBD1. V trimming: 1 base; J trimming: 1 base; junction bases outside the gene matches: 0. There are 15 residues in the CDR3. The germline gives CDR1 MGHRA, CDR2 YSYEKL. CDR3 sequence (DNA): TGCGCCAGCAGCCAAGGACAGGGGAGCAATCAGCCCCAGCATTTT. This encodes CASSQGQGSNQPQHF.

This clonotype was counted many times. The chain couples TRBV4-3 to TRBJ2-3, with D possibly called TRBD1 or TRBD2 (5 bases each). Germline V lookup: CDR1 LGHNA, CDR2 YSLEER. The V end was cut by 0 bases, the J end by 6 bases, with 19 bases between. The CDR3 covers 17 residues. The CDR3 protein is CASSQDEAETRDDTQYF. CDR3 sequence (DNA): TGCGCCAGCAGCCAAGATGAAGCAGAGACCAGGGACGATACGCAGTATTTT.

This clonotype was seen many times. This chain uses TRBV9 with TRBJ1-6; D call uncertain. The germline V gene encodes CDR1 SGDLS and CDR2 YYNGEE. V was cut by 3 bases and J by 8 bases, with 15 bases left in between. This CDR3 region has 15 residues. The CDR3 here is CASSARLLRDSPLHF. As DNA, the CDR3 is TGTGCCAGCAGCGCCCGTCTCCTTAGGGATTCACCCCTCCACTTT.